This T cell receptor (beta chain) emerged from a study of CD8+ T cells in alopecia areata. Whole-study results and caveats: Patients shared TCRs less clearly than mice did, possibly for HLA-related reasons. Normal skin's resident alphabeta T cells are sequenced alongside lesional scalp T cells.

In regard to this clone: What it recognizes is unknown.

Once RNA had been extracted, it was reverse transcribed into cDNA to act as the sequencing template. The table came from immunoSEQ multiplex PCR; TCRdb's copy has only in-frame clones and leaves some out. The data show 100,000 to 150,000 clones, less than 50% seen once. This CDR3 has 12 residues. In germline, CDR1 is MNHEY, CDR2 SMNVEV (reference sequence). The V gene lost 8 bases and the J gene lost 0 bases, with 8 bases spanning the gap. The origin of this receptor is a human donor with alopecia areata. Material: NKG2D-low CD8+ T cells sorted from blood. The chain has TRBV27 and TRBJ2-7; either TRBD1 or TRBD2 may supply D (5 bases each). The CDR3 nucleotides read TGTGCCAGCTGGGACGGCTCCTACGAGCAGTACTTC. Residues: CASWDGSYEQYF.